Listed below are T cell receptor beta chains from one sample, sequenced in a study of T cell responses to AZD1222 COVID-19 vaccine. Produced via immunoSEQ multiplex PCR; TCRdb's table is partial and in-frame only. Of about 180,000 clones listed, roughly nine tenths are singletons. The specimen was peripheral blood, collected on day 0 of AZD1222 vaccination. All receptors derive from an adult in good health. Both conserved end residues are part of each CDR3. A D gene is named only where the DNA matches it firmly. A row's size may be missing; if present it is once, few, many or a size class.

NA	NA	TRBJ2-2	TRBV7-2	TGTGCCAGCAGCTTACAGGACTTCGCGAACACCGGGGAGCTGTTTTTT	CASSLQDFANTGELFF
NA	NA	TRBJ2-2	TRBV3-1/TRBV3-2	TGTGCCAGCAGCCACGTCGGGGAGCTGTTTTTT	CASSHVGELFF
NA	NA	TRBJ1-2	TRBV28	TGTGCCAGCAGTTTAAGTCCTGAAAGGGGTGGCTACACCTTC	CASSLSPERGGYTF
NA	NA	TRBJ2-7	TRBV7-2	TGTGCCAGCAGCTTAGCGCAGACTAGAGTGTACGAGCAGTACTTC	CASSLAQTRVYEQYF
NA	TRBD1	TRBJ2-3	TRBV7-3	TGTGCCAGCAGCTCTCACCCGGGACAGGGGGCGATGCAGTATTTT	CASSSHPGQGAMQYF
NA	TRBD1	TRBJ1-6	TRBV3-1/TRBV3-2	TGTGCCAGCAGCCACCAGCCCCGACAGGGGAGCAGCTCCTATAATTCACCCCTCCACTTT	CASSHQPRQGSSSYNSPLHF
NA	NA	TRBJ1-6	TRBV7-6	TGTGCCAGCAGCTTAGTTGAAGACAGCTATAATTCACCCCTCCACTTT	CASSLVEDSYNSPLHF
NA	NA	TRBJ2-5	TRBV2	TGTGCCAGCAGTGAAGTAGAGTGGGGTGGGGAGACCCAGTACTTC	CASSEVEWGGETQYF
NA	NA	TRBJ1-5	TRBV19	TGTGCCAGTAGTATGGACGGATACAATCAGCCCCAGCATTTT	CASSMDGYNQPQHF
NA	NA	TRBJ2-3	TRBV27	TGTGCCAGCAGTTTATGGGGTTGGGGGGATACGCAGTATTTT	CASSLWGWGDTQYF
NA	NA	TRBJ1-2	TRBV2	TGTGCCAGCACTATTACGGACACCTCCCGGGGAGGCTACACCTTC	CASTITDTSRGGYTF
NA	TRBD1	TRBJ2-3	TRBV10-1	TGCGCCAGCAGCGCAGGGGGCAGAGGCACAGATACGCAGTATTTT	CASSAGGRGTDTQYF
NA	NA	TRBJ1-2	TRBV15	TGTGCCACCAGGAGGGGGGCGGGTAACTATGGCTACACCTTC	CATRRGAGNYGYTF
NA	TRBD2	TRBJ2-1	TRBV7-9	TGTGCCAGCAGCCAAGCGGGGGGCGATGAGCAGTTCTTC	CASSQAGGDEQFF
NA	TRBD1	TRBJ2-3	TRBV5-1	TGCGCCAGCAGCGTGGGACAGGGGGTATTCGGCACAGATACGCAGTATTTT	CASSVGQGVFGTDTQYF
NA	TRBD1	TRBJ2-3	TRBV29-1	TGCAGCGTTGGGGCAGGGGGACAGAGCACAGATACGCAGTATTTT	CSVGAGGQSTDTQYF
NA	TRBD1	TRBJ1-5	TRBV2	TGTGCCAGCAGTGAAAACAGGGGAGTTAGCAATCAGCCCCAGCATTTT	CASSENRGVSNQPQHF
NA	TRBD1	TRBJ1-6	TRBV14	TGTGCCAGCAGCCAAGACCTTCAGGGGGCCCTCCACTTT	CASSQDLQGALHF
NA	NA	TRBJ1-5	TRBV7-2	TGTGCCAGCAGCCCTTCAGGGTATCAGCCCCAGCATTTT	CASSPSGYQPQHF
NA	TRBD2	TRBJ2-1	TRBV4-3	TGCGCCAGCAGCCGTAAAGCAGCGGGAGGAACTGAGCAGTTCTTC	CASSRKAAGGTEQFF
once	TRBD2	TRBJ2-3	TRBV28	TGTGCCAGCAGTGTACCCCAGGGAGGGGGCACAGATACGCAGTATTTT	CASSVPQGGGTDTQYF
NA	NA	TRBJ1-2	TRBV2	TGTGCCAGCAGAGCTACCGGACAGTCTAACTATGGCTACACCTTC	CASRATGQSNYGYTF
NA	TRBD1	TRBJ1-6	TRBV9	TGTGCCAGCAGCGTTGACAGGGTGGCTTCACCCCTCCACTTT	CASSVDRVASPLHF
NA	NA	TRBJ2-1	TRBV28	TGTGCCAGCAGTTCGGACAGCTACAATGAGCAGTTCTTC	CASSSDSYNEQFF
NA	TRBD1	TRBJ2-7	TRBV3-1/TRBV3-2	TGTGCCAGCAGCCAAGTTACAGGGGCCCACTACGAGCAGTACTTC	CASSQVTGAHYEQYF
NA	TRBD2	TRBJ2-1	TRBV6-5	TGTGCCAGCCCTAAGGGCGGGAGAGGATACAATGAGCAGTTCTTC	CASPKGGRGYNEQFF
few	NA	TRBJ2-7	TRBV5-4	TGTGCCAGCAGCTCAAGGGGGGGTGCCGAGCAGTACTTC	CASSSRGGAEQYF
NA	TRBD1	TRBJ1-4	TRBV10-1	TGCGCCAGCACCACCAACGACGGACAGGGACCTAATGAAAAACTGTTTTTT	CASTTNDGQGPNEKLFF
NA	NA	TRBJ1-1	TRBV23-1	TGCGCCAGCAGTCAATATGGACAGCCCGGTATGAACACTGAAGCTTTCTTT	CASSQYGQPGMNTEAFF
once	TRBD1	TRBJ2-5	TRBV10-2	TGCGCCAGCAGAGACAGGGGAAGGGAGACCCAGTACTTC	CASRDRGRETQYF
NA	NA	TRBJ1-5	TRBV20-1	TGCAGTGCTAGAGATGGTCAGCCCCAGCATTTT	CSARDGQPQHF
NA	NA	TRBJ1-1	TRBV12-3/TRBV12-4	TGTGCCAGCAGCCACGGGACACTTGAAGCTTTCTTT	CASSHGTLEAFF
NA	TRBD2	TRBJ2-5	TRBV4-3	TGCGCCAGCAGCCATGAACTAGCGGGAGGGATGGAGACCCAGTACTTC	CASSHELAGGMETQYF
NA	NA	TRBJ2-2	TRBV5-1	TGCGCCAGCAGCAGCACCGGGGAGCTGTTTTTT	CASSSTGELFF
once	TRBD1	TRBJ2-7	TRBV28	TGTGCCAGCAGCGGCCAGACAGGGACATACGTGGAGTACTTC	CASSGQTGTYVEYF
NA	TRBD1	TRBJ1-1	TRBV6-6	TGTGCCAGCCGTCTCGATCAGGGGGCCACTGAAGCTTTCTTT	CASRLDQGATEAFF
NA	NA	TRBJ1-2	TRBV30	TGTGCCTGGAGACATCCTAATAATCCTACCGGAGGCTACACCTTC	CAWRHPNNPTGGYTF
NA	TRBD2	TRBJ2-3	TRBV5-1	TGCGCCAGCGGGAAACTAGCGGGAAAAAGCACAGATACGCAGTATTTT	CASGKLAGKSTDTQYF
NA	NA	TRBJ1-3	TRBV23-1	TGCGCCAGCAGTTACCACACCAGGGCTGGAAACACCATATATTTT	CASSYHTRAGNTIYF
NA	NA	TRBJ1-1	TRBV14	TGTGCCAGCAGCCAAGTGCCCCCCGGAGCTTTCTTT	CASSQVPPGAFF
NA	NA	TRBJ1-2	TRBV18	TGTGCCAGCTCCACAGGGTTAATGGGCGGCTACACCTTC	CASSTGLMGGYTF
NA	NA	TRBJ2-1	TRBV6-5	TGTGCCAGCAGCCGAGAGGGACAATCCTACAATGAGCAGTTCTTC	CASSREGQSYNEQFF
NA	TRBD2	TRBJ2-1	TRBV4-1	TGCGCCAGCAGCCAAGGGTCTAGCGGGGGGTCCCCGGTGGGAGAGCAGTTCTTC	CASSQGSSGGSPVGEQFF
NA	TRBD1	TRBJ1-2	TRBV6-5	TGTGCCACCGTCTCGGGACAGGGGGGAGGCTACACCTTC	CATVSGQGGGYTF
NA	TRBD2	TRBJ2-1	TRBV2	TGTGCCAGCACCGGGACTAGCGGGATCTCTTCCTACAATGAGCAGTTCTTC	CASTGTSGISSYNEQFF